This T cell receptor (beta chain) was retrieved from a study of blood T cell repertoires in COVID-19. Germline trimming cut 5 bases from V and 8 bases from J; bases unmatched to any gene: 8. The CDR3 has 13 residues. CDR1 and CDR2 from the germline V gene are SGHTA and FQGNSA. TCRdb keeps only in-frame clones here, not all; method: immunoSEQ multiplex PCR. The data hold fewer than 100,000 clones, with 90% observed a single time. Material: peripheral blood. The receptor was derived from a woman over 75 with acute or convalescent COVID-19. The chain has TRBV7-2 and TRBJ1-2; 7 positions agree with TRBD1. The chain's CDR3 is CASSPSTGLGYTF. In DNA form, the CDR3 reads TGTGCCAGCAGCCCATCGACAGGGCTAGGCTACACCTTC.